The 9 T cell receptor beta chains presented below share a single source sample, sequenced in a study of T cell repertoires in cytomegalovirus infection. TCRdb processed the reads anew with MiXCR; each CDR3 protein has one entry. Counted here are approximately 500,000 distinct CDR3 sequences, approximately 17% occurring once; the ten biggest clones make up roughly 25%. The sequencing input was CD8+ T cells from PBMCs. These receptors originate from a human donor in good health (CMV status not recorded). Some clones in this sample may be carry-over from other donors' samples.

This clonotype occurred many times. V and J are TRBV20-1 and TRBJ2-1, with 7 nucleotides matching TRBD2. The CDR3 runs to 16 residues. Losses at the gene ends were 6 bases for V and 0 bases for J; bases not matched to a gene: 11. CDR1 and CDR2 from the germline V gene are DFQATT and SNEGSKA (reference sequence). In nucleotides, the CDR3 is TGCAGTGCGGCAGCGGGACTTCTCAGCTCCTACAATGAGCAGTTCTTC. It codes for CSAAAGLLSSYNEQFF.

This chain uses TRBV29-1 with TRBJ1-2; D gene uncertain. There are 12 residues in the CDR3. Germline CDR1 is SQVTM and CDR2 is ANQGSEA. Trimming shortened V by 4 bases and J by 3 bases, and 9 bases separated the two germline ends. This CDR3 is CSVAGADYGYTF. The DNA of the CDR3 is TGCAGCGTTGCAGGAGCGGACTATGGCTACACCTTC. Looking up the rest from reference TRBV29-1 and TRBJ1-2 gives the full variable domain: SAVISQKPSRDICQRGTSLTIQCQVDSQVTMMFWYRQQPGQSLTLIATANQGSEATYESGFVIDKFPISRPNLTFSTLTVSNMSPEDSSIYLCSVAGADYGYTFGSGTRLTVV.

This clonotype occurred many times. The rearrangement joins TRBV30 to TRBJ1-1; perhaps TRBD1 as D (5 bases). The V gene's germline CDR1 is GTSNPN and CDR2 SVGIG (reference sequence). CDR3 size: 15 residues. V was pared by 0 bases and J by 0 bases, with 11 bases between. This CDR3 reads CAWSVLGALNTEAFF. Here the CDR3 DNA reads TGTGCCTGGAGTGTTTTAGGGGCATTGAACACTGAAGCTTTCTTT.

This clonotype has a count of ten or more. The V call is TRBV27, the J call TRBJ2-7; D uncertain. V lost 5 bases and J lost 1, with 18 bases in between. Looked up from germline, CDR1 is MNHEY and CDR2 is SMNVEV (reference sequence). The CDR3 loop spans 16 amino acids. CDR3 in DNA: TGTGCCAGCAGTGGCGCGCCAATGCCCCGGTCCTACGAGCAGTACTTC. Its translation is CASSGAPMPRSYEQYF.

The V gene is TRBV15, the J gene TRBJ1-5; no definite D call. V lost 0 bases and J 1 base, leaving 13 bases between the germline ends. The CDR3 runs 17 residues. Per the germline V gene, CDR1 is LNHNV and CDR2 is YYDKDF (reference sequence). The DNA for the CDR3 is TGTGCCACCAGCAGAGAAGAAGCTACCCGAAGCAATCAGCCCCAGCATTTT. Residues: CATSREEATRSNQPQHF.

This clonotype was seen a handful of times. The chain links TRBV9 to TRBJ2-3; 10 bases map to TRBD2. The CDR3 is made up of 16 amino acids. The germline V gene encodes CDR1 SGDLS and CDR2 YYNGEE. J gave up 7 bases and V 0 bases, and 8 bases lay outside the gene matches. The CDR3 DNA sequence: TGTGCCAGCAGCGTAGTCGAGCGGGGGGGAGGAAATACGCAGTATTTT. It is translated as CASSVVERGGGNTQYF.

As concerns this clonotype: One junction end disagrees with the germline gene, perhaps due to a read error. The rearrangement uses TRBV7-4 and TRBJ2-5; D may be TRBD2 (6 bases). The CDR3 length is 14 residues. Germline loops: CDR1 SGHVT, CDR2 SQSDAQ. The CDR3 spells CASSLGGEQETQYF. In DNA form, the CDR3 reads TGTGCAAGCAGCTTAGGCGGGGAACAAGAGACCCAGTACTTC.

This clonotype came up many times. The V call is TRBV10-3, the J call TRBJ2-6; D perhaps matches TRBD1 (6 bases). The CDR3 is made up of 17 amino acids. Germline CDR1 is ENHRY and CDR2 is SYGVKD. The V gene lost 7 bases and the J gene lost 2 bases, with 18 bases spanning the gap. The CDR3 DNA is TGTGCCATCAAGATCGCAGGGGATGCTCCTGGGGCCAACGTCCTGACTTTC. Its protein is CAIKIAGDAPGANVLTF.

The chain recombines TRBV29-1 with TRBJ1-3; D uncertain. CDR3 size: 14 residues. Germline lookup yields CDR1 SQVTM and CDR2 ANQGSEA. Trimming left V 1 base short and J 4 bases short, with 11 bases between. CDR3: CSVEGLGPGNTIYF. CDR3 nucleotides: TGCAGCGTTGAAGGATTAGGTCCCGGAAACACCATATATTTT.